What follows are 20 T cell receptor beta chains derived from one specimen sequenced in a study of a mutant IDH1 vaccine in newly diagnosed glioma. The protocol was immunoSEQ multiplex PCR, while the TCRdb copy is restricted to in-frame clones and leaves out a portion. This sample has approximately 81,000 clones, with 75% to 85% found just once. No antigen is known for these receptors. Time point: week 23, last vaccination. Every vaccine dose comprised 300 ug of mutant IDH1 20-mer peptide plus topical imiquimod. Sequencing was performed on PBMCs, taken from a glioma patient whose treatment included an IDH1 peptide vaccine. The receptors stem from a man aged 25 to 40 with glioma. Some clones in this sample may be carry-over from other donors' samples.

This clone has just one count. The CDR3: CASSQGLAGTDTQYF. Here the CDR3 DNA reads TGTGCCAGCAGCCAAGGACTAGCGGGCACAGATACGCAGTATTTT. The chain couples TRBV11-2 to TRBJ2-3; 10 positions match TRBD2. CDR3 length equals 15 residues. With V trimmed by 5 bases and J by 1 base, 3 bases remained unmatched. CDR1 SGHAT and CDR2 FQNNGV come from the germline V gene. Based on the CDR3 plus reference TRBV11-2 and TRBJ2-3, the full variable domain is EAGVAQSPRYKIIEKRQSVAFWCNPISGHATLYWYQQILGQGPKLLIQFQNNGVVDDSQLPKDRFSAERLKGVDSTLKIQPAKLEDSAVYLCASSQGLAGTDTQYFGPGTRLTVL.

This sequence joins TRBV13 and TRBJ2-3, with 9 bases matching TRBD1. V lost 7 bases and J lost 5; bases outside the gene matches: 10. Looked up from germline, CDR1 is PRHDT and CDR2 is FYEKMQ (reference sequence). The CDR3 contains 15 residues. DNA for the CDR3: TGTGCCAGCAACAACAGGGGGCGACGGGTAGATACGCAGTATTTT. Protein sequence: CASNNRGRRVDTQYF.

The chain is built from TRBV11-2 and TRBJ1-2, with D possibly matching TRBD1 (6 bases). Per the germline V gene, CDR1 is SGHAT and CDR2 is FQNNGV. The CDR3 consists of 13 residues. Trimming took off 2 bases at V and 3 bases at J, with 7 bases between the two ends. CDR3 sequence: CASSLNRDYGYTF. In nucleotides, the CDR3 is TGTGCCAGCAGCTTAAACAGGGACTATGGCTACACCTTC.

The V gene is TRBV27, the J gene TRBJ2-4; D unresolved. Trimming pared 0 bases from V and 8 bases from J, leaving 14 bases between. The germline gives CDR1 MNHEY, CDR2 SMNVEV (reference sequence). CDR3 length: 15 residues. The CDR3 loop reads CASSLSDTPGDIQYF. CDR3 coding DNA: TGTGCCAGCAGTTTATCGGATACACCAGGAGACATTCAGTACTTC.

The rearrangement joins TRBV7-2 to TRBJ2-5; 8 bases fit TRBD1. The J segment lost 5 bases and the V segment lost 4 bases, leaving 6 bases of the junction unmatched. The germline CDR1 and CDR2 sequences are SGHTA and FQGNSA. CDR3 length: 14 residues. CDR3 coding DNA: TGTGCCAGCAGCTCGGACAGGGCTAGCGAGACCCAGTACTTC. It codes for CASSSDRASETQYF.

The V and J genes are TRBV7-9 and TRBJ2-3; 10 nucleotides align to TRBD2. The J segment lost 5 bases and the V segment lost 5 bases, leaving 13 bases of the junction unmatched. CDR3 length: 17 amino acids. Germline CDR1 and CDR2: SEHNR and FQNEAQ (reference sequence). In DNA, the CDR3 is TGTGCCAGCAGCCACCCATCCGGGACTAGCGTTATAGATACGCAGTATTTT. This gives the protein CASSHPSGTSVIDTQYF.

A single count supports this clone. The chain is built from TRBV5-4 and TRBJ1-4, with 10 nucleotides matching TRBD1. Trimming at V came to 3 bases and at J to 8 bases, leaving 4 bases not matched to a gene. The CDR3 totals 14 residues. Looked up from germline, CDR1 is SGHNT and CDR2 is YYREEE (reference sequence). The CDR3 is CASSSGTGVEKLFF. CDR3 sequence (DNA): TGTGCCAGCAGCTCCGGGACAGGGGTGGAAAAACTGTTTTTT. Complete variable domain (other parts from reference TRBV5-4 and TRBJ1-4): ETGVTQSPTHLIKTRGQQVTLRCSSQSGHNTVSWYQQALGQGPQFIFQYYREEENGRGNFPPRFSGLQFPNYSSELNVNALELDDSALYLCASSSGTGVEKLFFGSGTQLSVL.

This sequence joins TRBV9 and TRBJ2-3; weak D call: TRBD2 (5 bases). Deletions cut 0 bases from V and 6 bases from J, with 14 bases between. Looked up from germline, CDR1 is SGDLS and CDR2 is YYNGEE. The CDR3 loop spans 15 amino acids. For the CDR3, the DNA is TGTGCCAGCAGCGTAGTTGGCGGGCGAGGGGATACGCAGTATTTT. Translation: CASSVVGGRGDTQYF.

The chain couples TRBV2 to TRBJ2-1; tentative D call: TRBD2 (5 bases). CDR1 is SNHLY and CDR2 is FYNNEI in the germline V gene. The CDR3 totals 12 residues. Deletions cut 4 bases from V and 9 bases from J, with 10 bases between. Written as DNA, the CDR3 is TGTGCCAGCAGTGGGATTGGGAGTGAGCAGTTCTTC. Translated: CASSGIGSEQFF. Full variable domain (remainder filled in from reference TRBV2 and TRBJ2-1): EPEVTQTPSHQVTQMGQEVILRCVPISNHLYFYWYRQILGQKVEFLVSFYNNEISEKSEIFDDQFSVERPDGSNFTLKIRSTKLEDSAMYFCASSGIGSEQFFGPGTRLTVL.

The chain couples TRBV7-9 to TRBJ2-3, with D perhaps matching TRBD1 (6 bases). Trimming cost V 1 base and J 2 bases, with 10 bases left between them. The CDR3 loop spans 15 amino acids. CDR1 is SEHNR, CDR2 FQNEAQ, per germline (reference sequence). The CDR3 DNA is TGTGCCAGCAGCTTAGGGCACAGGGTCACAGATACGCAGTATTTT. Translating it yields CASSLGHRVTDTQYF.

The chain joins TRBV29-1 to TRBJ2-5, with 10 bases identical to TRBD1. With 7 bases clipped from V and 4 bases from J, the junction kept 9 bases outside the gene matches. From germline, CDR1 is SQVTM and CDR2 ANQGSEA. This CDR3 is 14 amino acids long. This CDR3 is CSATPGQGRETQYF. CDR3 bases: TGCAGCGCTACGCCGGGACAGGGGAGAGAGACCCAGTACTTC.

The rearrangement joins TRBV5-4 to TRBJ1-2; no reliable D call. Germline assignment: CDR1 SGHNT and CDR2 YYREEE (reference sequence). V was clipped by 6 bases and J by 8 bases, with 20 bases between them. The CDR3 is 14 residues long. This CDR3 is CASNPPGLPMGYTF. The DNA of the CDR3 is TGTGCCAGCAACCCCCCTGGTCTCCCTATGGGCTACACCTTC.

The rearrangement links TRBV19 to TRBJ1-4; no firm D call. The length of the CDR3 is 13 residues. CDR1 LNHDA and CDR2 SQIVND come from the germline V gene (reference sequence). The ends were cut back, 5 bases at V and 5 bases at J, with 9 bases in the middle. In nucleotides, the CDR3 is TGTGCCAGTAGTGGGCAGAAGAATGAAAAACTGTTTTTT. Its translation: CASSGQKNEKLFF.

The chain combines TRBV28 with TRBJ2-5; 9 bases are a match to TRBD2. Unmatched junction bases numbered 11, after V lost 6 bases and J lost 3 bases. From germline, CDR1 is MDHEN and CDR2 SYDVKM. The CDR3 has 16 amino acids. The CDR3 DNA is TGTGCCAGCAGCCCCCCGAGACTAGCGGCTAAAGAGACCCAGTACTTC. It specifies CASSPPRLAAKETQYF.

The chain carries TRBV10-3 and TRBJ2-7; no definite D call. The CDR3 runs 11 residues. The V end lost 4 bases, the J end lost 4 bases, and 5 bases lay between the germline ends. The germline gives CDR1 ENHRY, CDR2 SYGVKD. The CDR3 nucleotides read TGTGCCATCAGTGGTGCGTACGAGCAGTACTTC. It specifies CAISGAYEQYF.

This clone was recorded once. The chain couples TRBV5-1 to TRBJ2-5, with 8 nucleotides matching TRBD2. CDR1 is SGHRS and CDR2 is YFSETQ in the germline V gene. This CDR3 has 13 amino acids. V trimming: 7 bases; J trimming: 2 bases; junction bases outside the gene matches: 4. CDR3 DNA sequence: TGCGCCAGCGGACGGGAGGGACAAGAGACCCAGTACTTC. It specifies CASGREGQETQYF.

The V call is TRBV9, the J call TRBJ1-5; the D is unclear. The CDR3 spans 14 residues. The V gene's germline CDR1 is SGDLS and CDR2 YYNGEE. Trimming left V 4 bases short and J 0 bases short, with 8 bases between. DNA of the CDR3: TGTGCCAGCAGCCCGTCGGGTAGCAATCAGCCCCAGCATTTT. Translating it yields CASSPSGSNQPQHF.

This clone occurred a few times. This sequence joins TRBV29-1 and TRBJ1-2, with D unclear. Germline loops: CDR1 SQVTM, CDR2 ANQGSEA. CDR3 length: 13 amino acids. The ends were cut back, 4 bases at V and 0 bases at J, with 9 bases in the middle. CDR3 region: CSVARDANYGYTF. As DNA, the CDR3 is TGCAGCGTTGCAAGGGATGCTAACTATGGCTACACCTTC.

The DNA of the CDR3 is TGTGCCAGCAGCCCGACTAGCCCTGCAGAGCAGTTCTTC. It specifies CASSPTSPAEQFF. V gene TRBV11-2 combines with J gene TRBJ2-1, with TRBD2 matching over 7 bases. The V and J ends lost 5 bases and 10 bases, in that order; junction bases with no gene match: 8. CDR3 length: 13 residues. Looked up from germline, CDR1 is SGHAT and CDR2 is FQNNGV. Complete variable domain (other parts from reference TRBV11-2 and TRBJ2-1): EAGVAQSPRYKIIEKRQSVAFWCNPISGHATLYWYQQILGQGPKLLIQFQNNGVVDDSQLPKDRFSAERLKGVDSTLKIQPAKLEDSAVYLCASSPTSPAEQFFGPGTRLTVL.

V gene TRBV9 combines with J gene TRBJ2-3; 11 bases map to TRBD2. Germline V gene lookup returns CDR1 SGDLS and CDR2 YYNGEE. V dropped 2 bases and J dropped 4; count of bases not matched to a gene: 12. This CDR3 is built from 18 residues. DNA of the CDR3: TGTGCCAGCAGCGTCTATTCGGGACTAGCGGAGGGGCCAGATACGCAGTATTTT. It is translated as CASSVYSGLAEGPDTQYF. Full variable domain (remainder filled in from reference TRBV9 and TRBJ2-3): DSGVTQTPKHLITATGQRVTLRCSPRSGDLSVYWYQQSLDQGLQFLIQYYNGEERAKGNILERFSAQQFPDLHSELNLSSLELGDSALYFCASSVYSGLAEGPDTQYFGPGTRLTVL.